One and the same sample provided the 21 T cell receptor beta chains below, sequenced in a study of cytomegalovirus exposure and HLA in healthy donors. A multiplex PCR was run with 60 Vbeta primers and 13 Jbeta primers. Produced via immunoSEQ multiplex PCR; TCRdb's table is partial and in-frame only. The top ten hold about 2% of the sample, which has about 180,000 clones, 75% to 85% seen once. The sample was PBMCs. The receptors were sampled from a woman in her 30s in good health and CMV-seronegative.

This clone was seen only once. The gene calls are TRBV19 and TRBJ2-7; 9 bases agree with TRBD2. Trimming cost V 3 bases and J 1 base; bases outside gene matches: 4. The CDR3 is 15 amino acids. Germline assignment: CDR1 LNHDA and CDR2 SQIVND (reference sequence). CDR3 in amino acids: CASSITSGRSYEQYF. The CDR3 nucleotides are TGTGCCAGTAGTATTACTAGCGGGCGATCCTACGAGCAGTACTTC.

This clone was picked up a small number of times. The CDR3 nucleotides read TGTGCCAGCAGCGTAGTACTAGCGGGCACAGATACGCAGTATTTT. It translates to CASSVVLAGTDTQYF. This sequence joins TRBV9 and TRBJ2-3, with 8 positions matching TRBD2. V dropped 0 bases and J dropped 1; count of bases not matched to a gene: 1. The CDR3 is 15 amino acids. CDR1 and CDR2 (germline): SGDLS, YYNGEE.

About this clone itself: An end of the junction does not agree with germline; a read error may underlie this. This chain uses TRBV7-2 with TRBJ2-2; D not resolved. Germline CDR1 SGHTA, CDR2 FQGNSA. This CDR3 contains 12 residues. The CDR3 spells CGSLEKTGELFF. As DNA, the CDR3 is TGTGGCAGCCTCGAGAAAACCGGGGAGCTGTTTTTT. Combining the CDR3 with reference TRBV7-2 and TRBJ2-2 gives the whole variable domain GAGVSQSPSNKVTEKGKDVELRCDPISGHTALYWYRQSLGQGLEFLIYFQGNSAPDKSGLPSDRFSAERTGGSVSTLTIQRTQQEDSAVYLCGSLEKTGELFFGEGSRLTVL.

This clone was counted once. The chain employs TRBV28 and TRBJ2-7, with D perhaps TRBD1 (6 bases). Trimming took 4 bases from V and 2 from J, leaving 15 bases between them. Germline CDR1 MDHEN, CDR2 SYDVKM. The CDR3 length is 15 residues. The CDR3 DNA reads TGTGCCAGCAGTTCTGCTGGACAGCAGCCCTACGAGCAGTACTTC. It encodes CASSSAGQQPYEQYF. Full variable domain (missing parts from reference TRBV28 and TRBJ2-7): DVKVTQSSRYLVKRTGEKVFLECVQDMDHENMFWYRQDPGLGLRLIYFSYDVKMKEKGDIPEGYSVSREKKERFSLILESASTNQTSMYLCASSSAGQQPYEQYFGPGTRLTVT.

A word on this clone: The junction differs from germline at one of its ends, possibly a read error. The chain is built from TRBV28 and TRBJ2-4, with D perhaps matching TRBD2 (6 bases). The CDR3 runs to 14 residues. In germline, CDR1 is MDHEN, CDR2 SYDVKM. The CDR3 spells CASCGTLAKNSQYF. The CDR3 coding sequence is TGTGCCAGCTGCGGGACCTTAGCCAAAAACAGTCAGTACTTC.

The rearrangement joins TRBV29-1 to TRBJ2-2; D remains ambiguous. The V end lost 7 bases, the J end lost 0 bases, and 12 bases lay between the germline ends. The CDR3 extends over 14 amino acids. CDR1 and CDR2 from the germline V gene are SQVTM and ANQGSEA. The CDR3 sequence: CSATTDANTGELFF. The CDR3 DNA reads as TGCAGCGCTACTACCGACGCGAACACCGGGGAGCTGTTTTTT.

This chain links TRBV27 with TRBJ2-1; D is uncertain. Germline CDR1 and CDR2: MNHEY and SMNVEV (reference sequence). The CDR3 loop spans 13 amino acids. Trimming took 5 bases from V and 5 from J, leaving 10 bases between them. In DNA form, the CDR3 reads TGTGCCAGCAGTATCAACCGGGACAATGAGCAGTTCTTC. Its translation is CASSINRDNEQFF.

The CDR3 region has the DNA TGCGCCAGCAGCTTGGGTAGCGGGGGGCCGGGAGAGACCCAGTACTTC. Its protein product is CASSLGSGGPGETQYF. This rearrangement joins TRBV5-1 to TRBJ2-5; 10 bases align to TRBD2. CDR1 is SGHRS and CDR2 is YFSETQ in the germline V gene. V gave up 0 bases and J gave up 4 bases; unmatched junction bases: 6. This CDR3 contains 16 residues. The full variable domain, completed using reference TRBV5-1 and TRBJ2-5, is KAGVTQTPRYLIKTRGQQVTLSCSPISGHRSVSWYQQTPGQGLQFLFEYFSETQRNKGNFPGRFSGRQFSNSRSEMNVSTLELGDSALYLCASSLGSGGPGETQYFGPGTRLLVL.

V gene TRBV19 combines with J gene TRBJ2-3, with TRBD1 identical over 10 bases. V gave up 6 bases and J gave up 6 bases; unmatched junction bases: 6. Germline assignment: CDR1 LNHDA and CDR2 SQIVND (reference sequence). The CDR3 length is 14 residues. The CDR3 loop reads CASRTGGAWDTQYF. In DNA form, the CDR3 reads TGTGCCAGTAGGACAGGGGGCGCCTGGGATACGCAGTATTTT.

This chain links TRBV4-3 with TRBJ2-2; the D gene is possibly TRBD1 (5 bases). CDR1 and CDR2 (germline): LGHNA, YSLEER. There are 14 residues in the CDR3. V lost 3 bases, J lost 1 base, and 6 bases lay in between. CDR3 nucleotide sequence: TGCGCCAGCAGCCATACAGGGAACACCGGGGAGCTGTTTTTT. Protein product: CASSHTGNTGELFF.

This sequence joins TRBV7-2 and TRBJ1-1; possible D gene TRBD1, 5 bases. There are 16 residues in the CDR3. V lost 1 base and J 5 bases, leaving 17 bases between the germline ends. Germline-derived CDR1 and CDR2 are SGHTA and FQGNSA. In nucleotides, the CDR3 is TGTGCCAGCAGCTTAGTAGGGGCAGGTTCGGTAACTGAAGCTTTCTTT. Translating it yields CASSLVGAGSVTEAFF.

The DNA of the CDR3 is TGTTCCACCCGACGAGACACTTCACCCCTCCACTTT. It specifies CSTRRDTSPLHF. The chain recombines TRBV7-9 with TRBJ1-6; no clear D. Germline loops: CDR1 SEHNR, CDR2 FQNEAQ (reference sequence). The CDR3 runs to 12 residues.

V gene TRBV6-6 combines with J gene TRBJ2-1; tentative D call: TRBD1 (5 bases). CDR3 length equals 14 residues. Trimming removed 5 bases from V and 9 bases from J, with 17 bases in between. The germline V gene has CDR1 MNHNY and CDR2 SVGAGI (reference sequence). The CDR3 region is CASSTPTDIREQFF. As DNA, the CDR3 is TGTGCCAGCAGTACCCCGACAGATATCCGTGAGCAGTTCTTC.

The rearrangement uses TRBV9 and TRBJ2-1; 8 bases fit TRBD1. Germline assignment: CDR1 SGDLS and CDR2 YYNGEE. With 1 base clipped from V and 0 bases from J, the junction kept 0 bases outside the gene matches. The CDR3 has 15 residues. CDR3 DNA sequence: TGTGCCAGCAGCGTACAGGGGGCCTCCTACAATGAGCAGTTCTTC. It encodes CASSVQGASYNEQFF.

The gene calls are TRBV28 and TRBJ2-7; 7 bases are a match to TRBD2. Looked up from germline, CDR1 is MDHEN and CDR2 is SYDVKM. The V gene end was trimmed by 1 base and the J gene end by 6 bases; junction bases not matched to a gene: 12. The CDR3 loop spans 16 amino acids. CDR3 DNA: TGTGCCAGCAGTTTATACGCGGCTAGCGGAAATTTCGAGCAGTACTTC. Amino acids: CASSLYAASGNFEQYF.

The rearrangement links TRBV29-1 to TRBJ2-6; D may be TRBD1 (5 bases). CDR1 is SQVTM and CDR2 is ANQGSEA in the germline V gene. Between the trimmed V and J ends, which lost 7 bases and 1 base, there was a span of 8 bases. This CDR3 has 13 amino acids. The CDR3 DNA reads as TGCAGCGCTCAGGGTTCTGGGGCCAACGTCCTGACTTTC. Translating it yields CSAQGSGANVLTF.

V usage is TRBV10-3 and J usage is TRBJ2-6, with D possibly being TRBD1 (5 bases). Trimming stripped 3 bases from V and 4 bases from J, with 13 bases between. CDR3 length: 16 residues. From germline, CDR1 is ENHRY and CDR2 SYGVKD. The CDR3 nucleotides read TGTGCCATCAGTGAAGGCAGGGCCGTGGGGGCCAACGTCCTGACTTTC. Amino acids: CAISEGRAVGANVLTF.

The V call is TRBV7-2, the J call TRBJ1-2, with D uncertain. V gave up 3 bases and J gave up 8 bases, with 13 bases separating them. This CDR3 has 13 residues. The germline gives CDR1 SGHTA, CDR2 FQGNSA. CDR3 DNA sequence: TGTGCCAGCAGCTTGAGAAGGGAGCGCGGCTACACCTTC. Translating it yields CASSLRRERGYTF. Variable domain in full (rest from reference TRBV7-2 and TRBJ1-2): GAGVSQSPSNKVTEKGKDVELRCDPISGHTALYWYRQSLGQGLEFLIYFQGNSAPDKSGLPSDRFSAERTGGSVSTLTIQRTQQEDSAVYLCASSLRRERGYTFGSGTRLTVV.

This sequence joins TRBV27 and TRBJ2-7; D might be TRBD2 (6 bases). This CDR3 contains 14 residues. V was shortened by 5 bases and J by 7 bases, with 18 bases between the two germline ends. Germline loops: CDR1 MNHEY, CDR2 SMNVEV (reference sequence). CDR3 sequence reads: CASSPGLVLLEQYF. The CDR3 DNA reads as TGTGCCAGCAGTCCGGGACTGGTCTTACTGGAGCAGTACTTC.

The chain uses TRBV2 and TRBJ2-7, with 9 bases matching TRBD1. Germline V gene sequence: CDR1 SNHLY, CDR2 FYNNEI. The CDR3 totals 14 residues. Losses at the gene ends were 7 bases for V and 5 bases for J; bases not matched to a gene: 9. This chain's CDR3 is CASTEWTGVNEQYF. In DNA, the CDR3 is TGTGCCAGCACCGAGTGGACAGGGGTGAACGAGCAGTACTTC.

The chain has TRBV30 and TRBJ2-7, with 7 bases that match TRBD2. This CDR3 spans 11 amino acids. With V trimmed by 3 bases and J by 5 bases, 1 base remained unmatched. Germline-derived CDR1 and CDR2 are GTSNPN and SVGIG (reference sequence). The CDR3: CAWSRGDEQYF. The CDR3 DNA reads TGTGCCTGGAGCCGGGGGGACGAGCAGTACTTC.